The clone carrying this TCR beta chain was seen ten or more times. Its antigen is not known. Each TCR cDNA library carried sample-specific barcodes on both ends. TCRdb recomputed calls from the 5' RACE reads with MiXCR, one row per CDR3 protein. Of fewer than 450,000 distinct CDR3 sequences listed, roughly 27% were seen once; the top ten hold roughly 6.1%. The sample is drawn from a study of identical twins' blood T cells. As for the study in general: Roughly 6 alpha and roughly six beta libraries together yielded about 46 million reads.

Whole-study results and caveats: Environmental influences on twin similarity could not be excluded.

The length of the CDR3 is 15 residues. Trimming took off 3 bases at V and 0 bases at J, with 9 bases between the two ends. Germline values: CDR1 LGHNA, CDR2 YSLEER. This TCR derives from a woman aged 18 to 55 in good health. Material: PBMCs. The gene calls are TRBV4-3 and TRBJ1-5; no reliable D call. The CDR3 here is CASSQSDTSNQPQHF. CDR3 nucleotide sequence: TGCGCCAGCAGCCAGAGTGACACTAGCAATCAGCCCCAGCATTTT.